This T cell receptor beta chain was documented in a study of blood T cell repertoires in COVID-19 (dated by TCRdb to about 2020). Regarding the study in general: Collaborator samples came from the United States, Italy and Spain and covered acute and convalescent phases of COVID-19. The prospective study material was composed of cDNA or gDNA derived from T cells, B-cell-depleted T cells, or PBMCs. The sample metadata nearly always contained a de-identified subject ID, COVID-19 status, age in years and sex. The samples were drawn from the first 160 participants of the ongoing ImmuneRACE study and from under 1,500 subjects provided by 6 global collaborators. The dataset comprised deeply sampled blood TCRbeta repertoires from subjects exposed to, actively infected with, or recovered from COVID-19. The repertoires were released in a freely available public database meant as a resource for research on the immune response to SARS-CoV-2. Where available, HLA class I and class II types were obtained from metadata supplied by the sample provider rather than from assay-based typing.

The CDR3 spans 14 residues, from the cysteine through the phenylalanine. Left in the record is the CDR3 DNA by itself, 42 bases read in frame from the first base. The V and J ends are trimmed by 6 bases and 1 base, leaving 12 bases between them. According to the germline V gene, CDR1 reads SNHLY and CDR2 reads FYNNEI. Results and caveats for the whole study, not just this receptor: The amount of clinical and demographic metadata varied by source and participant and was provided uncurated.

The immunoSEQ Assay, a bias-controlled multiplex PCR, was used to amplify TCRbeta CDR3 regions from genomic DNA. As for the authors' bioinformatics: Nucleated cell counts per sample were estimated from amplification of reference gene primers within the assay. Sequence reads were collapsed and filtered to measure the absolute abundance of every unique TCRbeta CDR3 rearrangement. For each sample, productive Simpson clonality was calculated by taking the square root of Simpson's diversity index across productive rearrangements. TCRdb limited this immuneACCESS table to in-frame rearrangements with V and J called. A share of clones is missing; checked studies link under half to unresolved V genes, and the rest is unexplained. The DNA gave D and trimming, while V, J and clone size come from that table. For this sample there are fewer than 60,000 clones; 80% to 95% appear just once. Clones ranked in the top ten supply over 0.95% of the sample.

At one collaborating source in Seattle, patients were enrolled during active infection and were followed longitudinally through the course of disease. Each collaborating institution followed its own protocols to collect whole blood in K2EDTA tubes. For TCRbeta analysis, collaborators shipped samples as frozen whole blood, isolated PBMCs, or DNA extracted from either of those sample types. Details on this clone: Its recognized antigen is unknown. Base qualities were left out, and no much larger clone turns up one base away.

The source of this sequence is a man between 60 and 70 years old with COVID-19, enrolled during active disease. The sequence links TRBV2 to TRBJ1-1, and possibly TRBD1, on 6 matching bases. The material sequenced was peripheral blood. The DNA is TGTGCCAGCAGCTCGCAGGGGCCGAACACTGAAGCTTTCTTT. This yields the protein CASSSQGPNTEAFF.